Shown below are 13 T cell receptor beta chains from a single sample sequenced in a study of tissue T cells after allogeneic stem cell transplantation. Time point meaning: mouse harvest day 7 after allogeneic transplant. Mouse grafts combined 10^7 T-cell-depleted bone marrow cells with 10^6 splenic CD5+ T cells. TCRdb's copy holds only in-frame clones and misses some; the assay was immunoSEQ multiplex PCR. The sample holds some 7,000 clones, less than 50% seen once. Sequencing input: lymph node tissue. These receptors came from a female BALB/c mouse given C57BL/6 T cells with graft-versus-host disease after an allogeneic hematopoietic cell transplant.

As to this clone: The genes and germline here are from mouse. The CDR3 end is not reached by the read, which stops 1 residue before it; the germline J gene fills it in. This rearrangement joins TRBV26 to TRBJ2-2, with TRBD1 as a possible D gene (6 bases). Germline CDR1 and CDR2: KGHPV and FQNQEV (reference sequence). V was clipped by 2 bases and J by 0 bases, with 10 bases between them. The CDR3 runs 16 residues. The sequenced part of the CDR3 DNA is TGTGCCAGCAGTCTGACCGGGACAACAAACACCGGGCAGCTCTAC. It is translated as CASSLTGTTNTGQLY. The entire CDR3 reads CASSLTGTTNTGQLYF.

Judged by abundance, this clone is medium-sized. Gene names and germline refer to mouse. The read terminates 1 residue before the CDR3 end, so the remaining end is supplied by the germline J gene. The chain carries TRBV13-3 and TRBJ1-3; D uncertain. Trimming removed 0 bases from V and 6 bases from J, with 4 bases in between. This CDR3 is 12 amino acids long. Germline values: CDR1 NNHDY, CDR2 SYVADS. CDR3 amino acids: CASSDATNTLYF. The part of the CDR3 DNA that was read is TGTGCCAGCAGTGATGCCACAAATACGCTCTAT.

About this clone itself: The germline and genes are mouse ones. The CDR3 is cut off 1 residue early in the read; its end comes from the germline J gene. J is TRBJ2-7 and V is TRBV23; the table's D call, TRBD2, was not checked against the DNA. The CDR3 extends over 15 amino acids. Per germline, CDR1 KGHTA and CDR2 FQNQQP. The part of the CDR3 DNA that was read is TGCTCCAGCAGTCGATGGGGGGGAAGCTCCTATGAACAGTAC. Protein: CSSSRWGGSSYEQY. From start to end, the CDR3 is CSSSRWGGSSYEQYF.

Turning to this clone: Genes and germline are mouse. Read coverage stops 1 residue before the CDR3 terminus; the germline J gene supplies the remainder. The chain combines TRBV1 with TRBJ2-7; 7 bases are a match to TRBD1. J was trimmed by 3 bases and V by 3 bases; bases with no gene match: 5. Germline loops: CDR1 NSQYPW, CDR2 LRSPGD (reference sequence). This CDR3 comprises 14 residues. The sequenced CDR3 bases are TGCACCTGCAGTGCCCGGGACAGAATCTATGAACAGTAC. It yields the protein CTCSARDRIYEQY. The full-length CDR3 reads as CTCSARDRIYEQYF.

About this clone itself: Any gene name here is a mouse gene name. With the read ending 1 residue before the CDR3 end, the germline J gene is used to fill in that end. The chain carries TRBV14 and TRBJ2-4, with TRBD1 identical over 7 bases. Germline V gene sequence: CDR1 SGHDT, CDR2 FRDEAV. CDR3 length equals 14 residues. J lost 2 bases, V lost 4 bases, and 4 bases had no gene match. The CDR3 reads CASSPTGDQNTLYF. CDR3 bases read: TGTGCCAGCAGTCCTACAGGGGATCAAAACACCTTGTAC.

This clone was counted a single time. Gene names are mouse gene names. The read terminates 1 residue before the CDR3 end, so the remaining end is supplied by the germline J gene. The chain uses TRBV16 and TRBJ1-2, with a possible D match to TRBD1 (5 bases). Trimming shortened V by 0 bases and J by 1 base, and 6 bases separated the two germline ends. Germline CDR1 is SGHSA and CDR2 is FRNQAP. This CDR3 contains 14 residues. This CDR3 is CASSLDGGNSDYTF. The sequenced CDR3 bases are TGTGCAAGCAGCTTAGACGGGGGAAACTCCGACTACACC.

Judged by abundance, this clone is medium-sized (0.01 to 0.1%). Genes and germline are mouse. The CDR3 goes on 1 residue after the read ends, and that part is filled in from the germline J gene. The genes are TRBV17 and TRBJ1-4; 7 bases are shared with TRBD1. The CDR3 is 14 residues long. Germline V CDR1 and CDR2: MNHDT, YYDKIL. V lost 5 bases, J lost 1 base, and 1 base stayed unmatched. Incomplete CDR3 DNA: TGTGCTAGCAGTGGGGACAGTTCCAACGAAAGATTATTT. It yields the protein CASSGDSSNERLF. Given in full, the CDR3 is CASSGDSSNERLFF.

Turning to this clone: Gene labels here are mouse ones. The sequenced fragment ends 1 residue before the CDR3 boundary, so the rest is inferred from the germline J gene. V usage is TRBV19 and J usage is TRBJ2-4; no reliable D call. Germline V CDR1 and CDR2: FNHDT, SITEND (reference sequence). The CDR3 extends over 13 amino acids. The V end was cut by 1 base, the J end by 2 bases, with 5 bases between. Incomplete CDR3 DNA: TGTGCCAGCAGTATATACAATCAAAACACCTTGTAC. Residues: CASSIYNQNTLY. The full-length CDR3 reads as CASSIYNQNTLYF. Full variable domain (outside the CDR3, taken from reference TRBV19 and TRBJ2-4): GGIITQTPKFLIGQEGQKLTLKCQQNFNHDTMYWYRQDSGKGLRLIYYSITENDLQKGDLSEGYDASREKKSSFSLTVTSAQKNEMAVFLCASSIYNQNTLYFGAGTRLSVL.

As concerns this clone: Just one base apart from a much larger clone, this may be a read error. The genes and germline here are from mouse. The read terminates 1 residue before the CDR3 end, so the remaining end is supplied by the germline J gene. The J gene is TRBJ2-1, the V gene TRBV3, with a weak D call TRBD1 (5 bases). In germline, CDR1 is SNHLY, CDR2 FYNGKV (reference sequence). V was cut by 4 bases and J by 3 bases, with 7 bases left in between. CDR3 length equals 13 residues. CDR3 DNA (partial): TGTGCCAGCAGCTCGGACATCTATGCTGAGCAGTTC. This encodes CASSSDIYAEQF. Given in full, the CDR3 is CASSSDIYAEQFF.

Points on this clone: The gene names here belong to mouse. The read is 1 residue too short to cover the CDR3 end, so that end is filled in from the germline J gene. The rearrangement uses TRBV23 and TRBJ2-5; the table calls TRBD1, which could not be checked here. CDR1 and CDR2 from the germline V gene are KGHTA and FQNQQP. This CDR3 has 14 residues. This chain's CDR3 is CSSSQNNNQDTQYF. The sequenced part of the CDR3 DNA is TGCTCCAGCAGTCAGAACAATAACCAAGACACCCAGTAC.

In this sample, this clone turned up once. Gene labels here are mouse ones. The part of the CDR3 DNA that was read is TGTGCCAGCGGGACTGGGGGTCCCGGGCAGCTCTAC. Translating it yields CASGTGGPGQLY. The full CDR3 reads CASGTGGPGQLYF. The rearrangement uses TRBV13-2 and TRBJ2-2; 9 nucleotides align to TRBD2. The read ends 1 residue before the CDR3 terminus; that terminus is restored from the germline J gene. Germline-derived CDR1 and CDR2 are NNHNN and SYGAGS (reference sequence). The CDR3 covers 13 residues. J gave up 6 bases and V 5 bases, and 2 bases lay outside the gene matches.

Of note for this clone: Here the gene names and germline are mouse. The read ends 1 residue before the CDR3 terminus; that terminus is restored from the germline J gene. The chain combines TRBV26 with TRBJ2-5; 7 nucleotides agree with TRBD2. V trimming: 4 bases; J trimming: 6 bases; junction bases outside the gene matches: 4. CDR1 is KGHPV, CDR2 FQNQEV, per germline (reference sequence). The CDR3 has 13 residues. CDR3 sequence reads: CASSPGGEDTQYF. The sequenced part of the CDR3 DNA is TGTGCCAGCAGTCCGGGGGGGGAGGACACCCAGTAC.

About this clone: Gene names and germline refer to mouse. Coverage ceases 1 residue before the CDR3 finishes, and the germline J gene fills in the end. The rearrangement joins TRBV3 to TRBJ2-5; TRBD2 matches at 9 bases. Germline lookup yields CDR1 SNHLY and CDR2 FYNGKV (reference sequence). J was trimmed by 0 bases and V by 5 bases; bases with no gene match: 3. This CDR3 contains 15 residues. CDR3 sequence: CASSRDWANQDTQYF. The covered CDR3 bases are TGTGCCAGCAGCCGGGACTGGGCGAACCAAGACACCCAGTAC.